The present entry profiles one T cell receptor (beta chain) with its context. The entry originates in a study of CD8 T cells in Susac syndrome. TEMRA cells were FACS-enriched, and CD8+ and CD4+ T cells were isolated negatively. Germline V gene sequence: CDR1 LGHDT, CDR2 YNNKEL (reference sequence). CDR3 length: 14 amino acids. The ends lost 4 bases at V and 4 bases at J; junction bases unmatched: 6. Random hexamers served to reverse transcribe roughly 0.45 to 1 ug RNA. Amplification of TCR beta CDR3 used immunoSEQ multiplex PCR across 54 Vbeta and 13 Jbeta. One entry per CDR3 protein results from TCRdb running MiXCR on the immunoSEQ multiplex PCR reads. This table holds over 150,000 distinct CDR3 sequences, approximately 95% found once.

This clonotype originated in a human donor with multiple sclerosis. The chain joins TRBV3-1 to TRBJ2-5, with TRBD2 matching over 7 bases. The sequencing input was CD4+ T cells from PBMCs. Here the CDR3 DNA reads TGTGCCAGCAGCCGCCGGGGGAGGGGAGAGACCCAGTACTTC. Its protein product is CASSRRGRGETQYF.